Reported below is one TCR beta chain. Some clones are missing from TCRdb's copy, which holds only in-frame ones; the method was immunoSEQ multiplex PCR. The sample consists of around 450,000 clones, roughly 87% of them appearing once. The entry originates in a study of Ad26.COV2.S vaccination and SARS-CoV-2 variants. As for treatment: about 20 received Ad26.COV2.S at low or high dose, single or two shots; several received placebo; per-sample allocation not given. On day 63 after the first injection, vaccine and placebo recipients gave samples. The germline gives CDR1 LNHDA, CDR2 SQIVND (reference sequence). V was cut by 3 bases and J by 3 bases, with 12 bases left in between. The CDR3 is made up of 15 amino acids.

The chain is built from TRBV19 and TRBJ2-1; TRBD1 is a possible D gene (6 bases). The receptor's source is a person aged 18-65 years who received the Ad26.COV2.S COVID-19 vaccine or a placebo. The specimen comprised peripheral blood, sampled in a trial of Ad26.COV2.S vaccine versus placebo. The CDR3 spells CASSINLDSYNEQFF. DNA of the CDR3: TGTGCCAGTAGTATTAATTTGGACAGCTACAATGAGCAGTTCTTC.